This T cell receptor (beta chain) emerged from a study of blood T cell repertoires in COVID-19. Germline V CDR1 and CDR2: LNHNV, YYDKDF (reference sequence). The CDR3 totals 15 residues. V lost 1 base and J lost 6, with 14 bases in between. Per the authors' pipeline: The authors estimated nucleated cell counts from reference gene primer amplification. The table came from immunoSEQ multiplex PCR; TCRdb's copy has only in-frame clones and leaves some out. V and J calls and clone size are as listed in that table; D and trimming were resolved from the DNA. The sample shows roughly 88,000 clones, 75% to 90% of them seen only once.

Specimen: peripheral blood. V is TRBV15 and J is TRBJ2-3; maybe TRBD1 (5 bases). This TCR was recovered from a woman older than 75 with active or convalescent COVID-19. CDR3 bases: TGTGCCACCAGCAGAGTGCGGCCGTCAGGGGATACGCAGTATTTT. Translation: CATSRVRPSGDTQYF.